The entry below gives a single T cell receptor beta chain sequence along with its context. CDR1 is GTSNPN and CDR2 is SVGIG in the germline V gene (reference sequence). After removal of 7 bases from V and 4 bases from J, the junction contained 8 bases not matched to a gene. The length of the CDR3 is 14 residues. This entry belongs to a study of shared clonotypes between healthy human individuals. The data were produced by immunoSEQ multiplex PCR, yet TCRdb's version contains in-frame clones alone and is incomplete. The table records millions of clones, around 95% of them present only once. The TCR originated in a young man in good health. The V gene is TRBV30, the J gene TRBJ2-2; 8 bases map to TRBD2. Material: naive CD4+ T cells sorted from blood. Sample subset: CD45RA+ positively selected. The CDR3 here is CASSGTRSTGELFF. DNA of the CDR3: TGTGCCTCCTCCGGGACTAGAAGCACCGGGGAGCTGTTTTTT.